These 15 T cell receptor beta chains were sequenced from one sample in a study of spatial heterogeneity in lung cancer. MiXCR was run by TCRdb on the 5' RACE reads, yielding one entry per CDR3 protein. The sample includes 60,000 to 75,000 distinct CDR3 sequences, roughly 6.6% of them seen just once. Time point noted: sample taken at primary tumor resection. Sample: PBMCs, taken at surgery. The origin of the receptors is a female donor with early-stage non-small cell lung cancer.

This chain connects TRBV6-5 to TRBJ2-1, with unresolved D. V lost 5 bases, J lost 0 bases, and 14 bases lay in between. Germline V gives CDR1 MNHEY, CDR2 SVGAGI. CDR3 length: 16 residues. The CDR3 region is CASSPPGRRSYNEQFF. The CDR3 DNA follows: TGTGCCAGCAGTCCCCCGGGTAGACGCTCCTACAATGAGCAGTTCTTC.

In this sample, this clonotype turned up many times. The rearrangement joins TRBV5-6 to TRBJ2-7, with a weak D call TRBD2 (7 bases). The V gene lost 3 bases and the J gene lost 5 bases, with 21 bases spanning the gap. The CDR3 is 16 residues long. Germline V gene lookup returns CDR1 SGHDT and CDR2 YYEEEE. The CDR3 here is CASSSIRQARGDEQYF. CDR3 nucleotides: TGTGCCAGCAGCTCCATTAGACAGGCCCGGGGGGACGAGCAGTACTTC. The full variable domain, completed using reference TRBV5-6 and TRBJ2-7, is DAGVTQSPTHLIKTRGQQVTLRCSPKSGHDTVSWYQQALGQGPQFIFQYYEEEERQRGNFPDRFSGHQFPNYSSELNVNALLLGDSALYLCASSSIRQARGDEQYFGPGTRLTVT.

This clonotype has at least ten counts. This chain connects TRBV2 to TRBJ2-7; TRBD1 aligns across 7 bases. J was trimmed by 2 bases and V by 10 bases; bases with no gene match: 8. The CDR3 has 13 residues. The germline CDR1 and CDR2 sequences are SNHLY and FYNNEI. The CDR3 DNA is TGTGCCACCCACAGGGGACCCACCTACGAGCAGTACGTC. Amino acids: CATHRGPTYEQYV.

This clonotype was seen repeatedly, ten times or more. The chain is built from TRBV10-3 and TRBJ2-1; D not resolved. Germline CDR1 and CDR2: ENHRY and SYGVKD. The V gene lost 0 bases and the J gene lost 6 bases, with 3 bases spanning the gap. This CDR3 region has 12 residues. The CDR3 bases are TGTGCCATCAGTGAGTCTGCCAATGAGCAGTTCTTC. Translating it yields CAISESANEQFF.

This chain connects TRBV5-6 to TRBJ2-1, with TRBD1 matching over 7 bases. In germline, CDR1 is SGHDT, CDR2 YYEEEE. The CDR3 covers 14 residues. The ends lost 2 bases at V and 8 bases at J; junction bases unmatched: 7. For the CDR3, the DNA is TGTGCCAGCAGCTTACCCGACAGGGCTGATGAGCAGTTCTTC. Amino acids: CASSLPDRADEQFF.

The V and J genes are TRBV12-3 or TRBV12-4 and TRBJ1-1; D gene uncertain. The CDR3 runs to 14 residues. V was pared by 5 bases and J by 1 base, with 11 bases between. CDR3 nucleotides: TGTGCCAGCAGTGGCCGACCGGGGAACACTGAAGCTTTCTTT. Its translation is CASSGRPGNTEAFF.

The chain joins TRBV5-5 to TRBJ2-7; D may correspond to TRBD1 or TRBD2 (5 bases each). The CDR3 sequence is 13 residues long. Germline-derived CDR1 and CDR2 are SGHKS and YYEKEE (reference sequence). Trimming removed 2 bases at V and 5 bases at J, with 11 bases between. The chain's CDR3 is CASSFWGIDEQYF. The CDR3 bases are TGTGCCAGCAGCTTTTGGGGGATCGACGAGCAGTACTTC.

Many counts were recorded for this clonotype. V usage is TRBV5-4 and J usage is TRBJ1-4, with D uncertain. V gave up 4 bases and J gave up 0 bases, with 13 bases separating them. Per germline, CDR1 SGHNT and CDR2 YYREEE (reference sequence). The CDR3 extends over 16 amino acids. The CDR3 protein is CASSPNTPATNEKLFF. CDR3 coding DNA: TGTGCCAGCAGCCCAAATACTCCCGCAACTAATGAAAAACTGTTTTTT.

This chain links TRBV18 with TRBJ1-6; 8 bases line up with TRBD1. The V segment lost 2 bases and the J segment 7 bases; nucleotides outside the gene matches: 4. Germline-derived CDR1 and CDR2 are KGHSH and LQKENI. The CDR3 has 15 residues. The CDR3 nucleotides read TGTGCCAGCTCACCAGGGACAGGCATCAATTCACCCCTCCACTTT. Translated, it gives CASSPGTGINSPLHF. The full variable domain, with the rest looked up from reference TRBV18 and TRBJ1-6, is NAGVMQNPRHLVRRRGQEARLRCSPMKGHSHVYWYRQLPEEGLKFMVYLQKENIIDESGMPKERFSAEFPKEGPSILRIQQVVRGDSAAYFCASSPGTGINSPLHFGNGTRLTVT.

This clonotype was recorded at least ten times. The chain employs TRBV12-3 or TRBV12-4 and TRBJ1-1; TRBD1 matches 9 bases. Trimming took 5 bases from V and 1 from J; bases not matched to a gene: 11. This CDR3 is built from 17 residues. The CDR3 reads CASSPVPGQGRNTEAFF. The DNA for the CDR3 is TGTGCCAGCAGTCCGGTCCCGGGACAGGGAAGGAACACTGAAGCTTTCTTT.

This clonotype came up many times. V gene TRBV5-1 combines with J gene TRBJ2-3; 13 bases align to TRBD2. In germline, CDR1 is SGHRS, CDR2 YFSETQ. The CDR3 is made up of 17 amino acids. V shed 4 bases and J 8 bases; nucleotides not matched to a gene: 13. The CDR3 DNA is TGCGCCAGCAGCCATCGACTAGCGGGGGGCCTCCGAGGTACGCAGTATTTT. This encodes CASSHRLAGGLRGTQYF.

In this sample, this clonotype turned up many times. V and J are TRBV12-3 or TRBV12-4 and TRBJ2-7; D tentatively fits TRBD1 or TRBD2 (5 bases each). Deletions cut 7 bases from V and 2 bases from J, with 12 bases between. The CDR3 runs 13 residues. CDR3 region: CASTRDPTYEQYF. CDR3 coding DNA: TGTGCCAGCACCCGGGACCCCACCTACGAGCAGTACTTC.

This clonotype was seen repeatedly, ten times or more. CDR3 nucleotide sequence: TGCAGCGTGGTACAGGGTTATGGGGAGACCCAGTACTTC. It codes for CSVVQGYGETQYF. The chain uses TRBV29-1 and TRBJ2-5; D is perhaps TRBD1 (6 bases). The germline CDR1 and CDR2 sequences are SQVTM and ANQGSEA. V shed 6 bases and J shed 5 bases, with 16 bases lying between them. The CDR3 consists of 13 residues. The full variable domain, completed using reference TRBV29-1 and TRBJ2-5, is SAVISQKPSRDICQRGTSLTIQCQVDSQVTMMFWYRQQPGQSLTLIATANQGSEATYESGFVIDKFPISRPNLTFSTLTVSNMSPEDSSIYLCSVVQGYGETQYFGPGTRLLVL.

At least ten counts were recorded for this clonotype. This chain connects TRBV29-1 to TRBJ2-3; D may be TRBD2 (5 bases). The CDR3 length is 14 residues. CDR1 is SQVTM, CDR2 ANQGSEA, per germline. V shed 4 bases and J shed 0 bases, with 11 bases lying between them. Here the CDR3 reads CSVGGEVSTDTQYF. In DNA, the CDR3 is TGCAGCGTTGGGGGAGAGGTTAGCACAGATACGCAGTATTTT.

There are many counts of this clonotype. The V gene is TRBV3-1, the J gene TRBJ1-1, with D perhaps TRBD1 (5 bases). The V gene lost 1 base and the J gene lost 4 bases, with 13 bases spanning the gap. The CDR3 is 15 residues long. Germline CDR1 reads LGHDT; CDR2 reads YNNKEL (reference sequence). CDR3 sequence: CASSQGTLLSTEAFF. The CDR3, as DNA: TGTGCCAGCAGCCAAGGGACATTGCTCTCCACTGAAGCTTTCTTT.